This T cell receptor beta chain originates from a study of T cells in Graves' hyperthyroidism and ophthalmopathy. What was amplified from RNA transcripts were TCR beta CDR3 regions. In the first-round RT-PCR of the TCR CDR3, the HTBI primer set was used. TCRdb called the multiplex PCR reads again in MiXCR, with one record for every CDR3 protein. Of 650,000 to 850,000 distinct CDR3 sequences listed, about 19% are singletons. This clonotype was seen repeatedly, ten times or more. Germline-derived CDR1 and CDR2 are DFQATT and SNEGSKA (reference sequence). The CDR3 sequence is 17 residues long. The germline V and J ends were trimmed by 1 base and 0 bases, with 16 bases remaining between them. Recently diagnosed hyperthyroidism of less than 2 months' duration affected patients aged 18 to 65.

V and J are TRBV20-1 and TRBJ1-5; tentatively, D is TRBD1 (5 bases). This clonotype originated in a woman in her forties or fifties with Graves' hyperthyroidism that later progressed to Graves' ophthalmopathy. Sequencing was performed on blood. The CDR3 loop reads CSARVPRDRYSNQPQHF. DNA for the CDR3: TGCAGTGCTAGAGTGCCCAGGGACCGCTATAGCAATCAGCCCCAGCATTTT.